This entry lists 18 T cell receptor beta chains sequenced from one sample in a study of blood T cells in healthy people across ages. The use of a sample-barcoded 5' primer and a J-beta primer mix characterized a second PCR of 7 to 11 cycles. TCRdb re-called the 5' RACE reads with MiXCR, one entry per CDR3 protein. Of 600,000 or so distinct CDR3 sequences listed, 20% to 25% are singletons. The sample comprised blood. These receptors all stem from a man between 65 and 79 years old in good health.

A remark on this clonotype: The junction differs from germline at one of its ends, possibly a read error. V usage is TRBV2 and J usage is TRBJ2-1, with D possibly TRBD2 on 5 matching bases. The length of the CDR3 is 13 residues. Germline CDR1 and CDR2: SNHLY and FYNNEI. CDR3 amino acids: CVSGVATYNEQFF. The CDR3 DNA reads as TGTGTCAGCGGTGTGGCTACCTACAATGAGCAGTTCTTC. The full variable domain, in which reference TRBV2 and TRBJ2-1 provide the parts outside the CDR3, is EPEVTQTPSHQVTQMGQEVILRCVPISNHLYFYWYRQILGQKVEFLVSFYNNEISEKSEIFDDQFSVERPDGSNFTLKIRSTKLEDSAMYFCVSGVATYNEQFFGPGTRLTVL.

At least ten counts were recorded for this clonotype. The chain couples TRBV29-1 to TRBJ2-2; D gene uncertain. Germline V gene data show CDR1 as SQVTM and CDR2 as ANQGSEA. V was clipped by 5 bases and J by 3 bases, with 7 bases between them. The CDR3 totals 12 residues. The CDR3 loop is CSVRSDTGELFF. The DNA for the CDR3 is TGCAGCGTTCGTAGTGACACCGGGGAGCTGTTTTTT.

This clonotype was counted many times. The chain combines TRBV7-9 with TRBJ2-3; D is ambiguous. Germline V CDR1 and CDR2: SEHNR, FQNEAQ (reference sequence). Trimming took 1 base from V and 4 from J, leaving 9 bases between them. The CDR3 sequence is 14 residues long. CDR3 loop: CASSLGRSADTQYF. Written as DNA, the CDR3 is TGTGCCAGCAGCTTAGGGAGATCGGCAGATACGCAGTATTTT.

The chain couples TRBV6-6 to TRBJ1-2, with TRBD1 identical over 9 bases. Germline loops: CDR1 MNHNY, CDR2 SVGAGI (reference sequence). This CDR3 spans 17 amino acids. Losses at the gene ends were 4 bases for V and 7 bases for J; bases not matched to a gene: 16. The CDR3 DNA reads TGTGCCAGCAGTTGGGGACGCGTTGGGACAGGGTTAGGTGGCTACACCTTC. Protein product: CASSWGRVGTGLGGYTF.

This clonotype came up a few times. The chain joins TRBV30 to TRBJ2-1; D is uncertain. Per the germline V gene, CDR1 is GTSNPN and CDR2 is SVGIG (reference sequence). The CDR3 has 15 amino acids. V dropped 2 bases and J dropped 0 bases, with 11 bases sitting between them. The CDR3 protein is CAWSPPASSYNEQFF. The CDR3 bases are TGTGCCTGGAGTCCCCCAGCGAGCTCCTACAATGAGCAGTTCTTC.

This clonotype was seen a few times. This CDR3 is CASRRTGDGETQYF. In DNA form, the CDR3 reads TGCGCCAGCAGGAGGACAGGTGATGGAGAGACCCAGTACTTC. V gene TRBV5-1 combines with J gene TRBJ2-5, with 7 bases identical to TRBD1. This CDR3 is 14 amino acids long. From germline, CDR1 is SGHRS and CDR2 YFSETQ. V was pared by 5 bases and J by 4 bases, with 8 bases of the junction left unmatched.

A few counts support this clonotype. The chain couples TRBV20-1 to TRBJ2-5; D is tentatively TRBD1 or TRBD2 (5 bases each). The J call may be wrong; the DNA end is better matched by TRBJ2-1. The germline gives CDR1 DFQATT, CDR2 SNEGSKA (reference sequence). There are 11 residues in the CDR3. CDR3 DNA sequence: TGCAGTGCTAGCGGGGCATCTCGGCAGTTCTTC. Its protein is CSASGASRQFF.

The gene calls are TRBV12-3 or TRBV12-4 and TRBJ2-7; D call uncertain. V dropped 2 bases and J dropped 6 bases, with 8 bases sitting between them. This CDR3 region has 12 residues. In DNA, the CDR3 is TGTGCCAGCAGTTTATCGGACGGCGAGCAGTACTTC. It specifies CASSLSDGEQYF.

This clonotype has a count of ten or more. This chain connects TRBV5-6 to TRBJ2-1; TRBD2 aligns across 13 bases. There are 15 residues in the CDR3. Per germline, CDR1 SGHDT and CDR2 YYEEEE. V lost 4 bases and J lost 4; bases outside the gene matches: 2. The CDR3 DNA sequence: TGTGCCAGCAGCCCACTAGCGGGAGGGTACAATGAGCAGTTCTTC. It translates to CASSPLAGGYNEQFF.

The CDR3 coding sequence is TGTGCCAGCAGCCAGGTGGGACTAGCGGGAGTCGGATCAGATACGCAGTATTTT. Protein: CASSQVGLAGVGSDTQYF. This chain uses TRBV3-1 with TRBJ2-3; TRBD2 aligns across 14 bases. The CDR3 has 18 residues. V shed 3 bases, J shed 4 bases, and the junction held 9 bases outside the gene matches. Germline loops: CDR1 LGHDT, CDR2 YNNKEL (reference sequence).

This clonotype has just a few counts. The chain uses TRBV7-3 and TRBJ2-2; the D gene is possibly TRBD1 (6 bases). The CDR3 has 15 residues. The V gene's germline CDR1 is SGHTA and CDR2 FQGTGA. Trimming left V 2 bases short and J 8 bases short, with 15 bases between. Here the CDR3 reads CASSLGPGQLGELFF. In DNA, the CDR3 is TGTGCCAGCAGCTTAGGGCCGGGACAATTGGGGGAGCTGTTTTTT. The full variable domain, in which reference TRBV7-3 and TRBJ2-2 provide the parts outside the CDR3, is GAGVSQTPSNKVTEKGKYVELRCDPISGHTALYWYRQSLGQGPEFLIYFQGTGAADDSGLPNDRFFAVRPEGSVSTLKIQRTERGDSAVYLCASSLGPGQLGELFFGEGSRLTVL.

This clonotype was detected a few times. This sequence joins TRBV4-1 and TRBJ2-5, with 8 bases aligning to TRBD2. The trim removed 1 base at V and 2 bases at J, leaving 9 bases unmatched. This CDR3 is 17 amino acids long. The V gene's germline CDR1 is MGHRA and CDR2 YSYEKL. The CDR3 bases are TGCGCCAGCAGCCAAGGCAAAACGGGAGGGTGGCAAGAGACCCAGTACTTC. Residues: CASSQGKTGGWQETQYF.

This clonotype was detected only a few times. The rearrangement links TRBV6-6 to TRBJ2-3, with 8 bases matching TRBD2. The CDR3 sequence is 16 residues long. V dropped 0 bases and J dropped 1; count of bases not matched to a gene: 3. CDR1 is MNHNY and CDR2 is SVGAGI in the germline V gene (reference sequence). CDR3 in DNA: TGTGCCAGCAGTTACTCATGGCGGGAGGGCACAGATACGCAGTATTTT. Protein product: CASSYSWREGTDTQYF.

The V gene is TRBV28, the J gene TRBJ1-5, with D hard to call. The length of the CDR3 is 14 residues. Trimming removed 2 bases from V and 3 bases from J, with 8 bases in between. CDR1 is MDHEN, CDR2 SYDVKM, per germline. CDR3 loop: CASSLGYTNQPQHF. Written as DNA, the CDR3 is TGTGCCAGCAGTTTAGGCTACACCAATCAGCCCCAGCATTTT. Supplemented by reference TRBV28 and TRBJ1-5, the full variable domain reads DVKVTQSSRYLVKRTGEKVFLECVQDMDHENMFWYRQDPGLGLRLIYFSYDVKMKEKGDIPEGYSVSREKKERFSLILESASTNQTSMYLCASSLGYTNQPQHFGDGTRLSIL.

Here the CDR3 reads CASSVTKNEQFF. The CDR3 DNA is TGTGCCAGCAGCGTAACAAAGAATGAGCAGTTCTTC. The V and J genes are TRBV9 and TRBJ2-1; D is uncertain. V was cut by 1 base and J by 7 bases, with 6 bases left in between. Germline V gives CDR1 SGDLS, CDR2 YYNGEE. The CDR3 is 12 residues long.

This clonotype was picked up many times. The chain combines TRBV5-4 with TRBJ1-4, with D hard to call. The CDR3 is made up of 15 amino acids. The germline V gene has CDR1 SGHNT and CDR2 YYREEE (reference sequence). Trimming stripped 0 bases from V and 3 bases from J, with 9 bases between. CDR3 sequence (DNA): TGTGCCAGCAGCTTGGCGGGTGGGTCTAATGAAAAACTGTTTTTT. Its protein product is CASSLAGGSNEKLFF.

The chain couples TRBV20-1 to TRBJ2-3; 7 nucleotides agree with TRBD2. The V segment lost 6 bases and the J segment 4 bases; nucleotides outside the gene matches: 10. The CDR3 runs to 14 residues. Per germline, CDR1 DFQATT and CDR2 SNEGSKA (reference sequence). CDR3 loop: CSAPEGGSSDTQYF. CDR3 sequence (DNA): TGCAGTGCCCCGGAGGGCGGGAGCTCAGATACGCAGTATTTT.

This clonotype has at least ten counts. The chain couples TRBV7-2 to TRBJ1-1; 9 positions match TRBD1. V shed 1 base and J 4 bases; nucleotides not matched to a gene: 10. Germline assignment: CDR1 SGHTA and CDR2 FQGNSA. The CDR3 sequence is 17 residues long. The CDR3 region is CASSLVGQGQYGTEAFF. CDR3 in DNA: TGTGCCAGCAGCTTAGTCGGACAGGGGCAGTATGGCACTGAAGCTTTCTTT.